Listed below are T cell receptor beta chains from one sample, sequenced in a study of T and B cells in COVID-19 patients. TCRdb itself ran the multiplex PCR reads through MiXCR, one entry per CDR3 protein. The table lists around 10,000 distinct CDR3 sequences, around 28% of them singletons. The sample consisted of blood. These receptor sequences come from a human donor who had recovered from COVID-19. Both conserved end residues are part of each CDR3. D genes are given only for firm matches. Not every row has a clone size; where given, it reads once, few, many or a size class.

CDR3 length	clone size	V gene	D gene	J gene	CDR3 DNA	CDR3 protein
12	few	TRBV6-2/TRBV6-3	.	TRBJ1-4	TGTGCCAGCAGGACCCTTAATGAAAAACTGTTTTTT	CASRTLNEKLFF
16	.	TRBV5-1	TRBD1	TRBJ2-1	TGCGCCAGCAGCTCACAGGGGGCTACCGCATACAATGAGCAGTTCTTC	CASSSQGATAYNEQFF
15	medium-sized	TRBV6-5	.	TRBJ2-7	TGTGCCAGCAGTTACAGTGCAGGCCTCTCCTACGAGCAGTACTTC	CASSYSAGLSYEQYF
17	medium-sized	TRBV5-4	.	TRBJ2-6	TGTGCCAGCAGCTTGGTAAGGTGGAGCTCTGGGGCCAACGTCCTGACTTTC	CASSLVRWSSGANVLTF
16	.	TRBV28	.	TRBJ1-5	TGTGCCAGCAGTGCCCCGGGACCCCTTAGCAATCAGCCCCAGCATTTT	CASSAPGPLSNQPQHF
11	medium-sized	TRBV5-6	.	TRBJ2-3	TGTGCCAGCAGCTTGGCCCGGACTGTGGATTTT	CASSLARTVDF
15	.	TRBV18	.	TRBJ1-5	TGTGCCAGCTCACCCGGGCAGCATAGCAATCAGCCCCAGCATTTT	CASSPGQHSNQPQHF
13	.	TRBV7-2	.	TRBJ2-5	TGTGCCAGCAGCTTAGGTAGGGCGGAGACCCAGTACTTC	CASSLGRAETQYF
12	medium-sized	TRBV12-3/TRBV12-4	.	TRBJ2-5	TGTGCCAGCAGTTATACAGAAGAGACCCAGTACTTC	CASSYTEETQYF
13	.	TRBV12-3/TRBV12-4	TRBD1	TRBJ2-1	TGTGCCAGCAGTGGACAGGGAAACAATGAGCAGTTCTTC	CASSGQGNNEQFF
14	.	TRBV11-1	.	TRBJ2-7	TGTGCCAGCAGCTTAGAAACAAAAACCCACGAGCAGTACTTC	CASSLETKTHEQYF
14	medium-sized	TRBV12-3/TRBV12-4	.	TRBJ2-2	TGTGCCAGCAGTTTAGTTCGGCGAACCGGGGAGCTGTTTTTT	CASSLVRRTGELFF
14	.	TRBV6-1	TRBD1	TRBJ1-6	TGTGCCAGCAGTTCGGGACAGAAGAATTCACCCCTCCACTTT	CASSSGQKNSPLHF
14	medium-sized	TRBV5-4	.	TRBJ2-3	TGTGCCAGCAGCTTGGATAGGGGCACAGATACGCAGTATTTT	CASSLDRGTDTQYF
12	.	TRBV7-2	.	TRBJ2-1	TGTGCCAGCACCACCCTAGGAGGTGAGCAGTTCTTC	CASTTLGGEQFF
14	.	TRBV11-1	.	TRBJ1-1	TGTGCCAGCAGCTTGACGGGACGGGGGACTGAAGCTTTCTTT	CASSLTGRGTEAFF
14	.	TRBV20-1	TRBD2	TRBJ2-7	TGCAGTGGAAAGACTAGCGGGAGAATCTACGAGCAGTACTTC	CSGKTSGRIYEQYF